A selection of T cell receptor beta chains follows, all from one sample in a study of T cell responses to AZD1222 COVID-19 vaccine. Sequencing was performed with immunoSEQ multiplex PCR; in TCRdb, only in-frame clones are kept and a portion is missing. The sample shows around 130,000 clones, about 89% of them seen only once. This specimen consisted of peripheral blood, obtained on day 0 of AZD1222 vaccination. These receptors all come from an adult in good health. Both conserved end residues are trimmed from each CDR3.

V: TRBV3-1/TRBV3-2
CDR3: ASSPRTSRTGELF

V: TRBV29-1
CDR3: SVLDRGKGEQY

V: TRBV12-3/TRBV12-4
CDR3: ASRPGANTEAF

V: TRBV21-1
CDR3: ASSTPGTGRTTEAF

V: TRBV5-4
CDR3: ASSLGRPSYNEQF

V: TRBV11-1
CDR3: ASSLKMDGPDTQY

V: TRBV9
CDR3: ASSEEGHSGNTIY

V: TRBV14
CDR3: ASSQNRQGAF

V: TRBV29-1
CDR3: SVEGQDSNTEAF

V: TRBV2
CDR3: ATGSTDTQY

V: TRBV19
CDR3: ASSGAARRDGYT

V: TRBV6-5
CDR3: ASSYSGGSDGYT

V: TRBV28
CDR3: ASSLLGSPEAF

V: TRBV29-1
CDR3: SVRDTPYEQY

V: TRBV6-5
CDR3: ASSPTGLAEQY

V: TRBV19
CDR3: ASSIDLKEKLF

V: TRBV11-2
CDR3: ASSPYSRPQETQY

V: TRBV9
CDR3: ASSVAGGYINQPQH

V: TRBV28
CDR3: ASGQGTAFAAF

V: TRBV19
CDR3: ASSTPGRYTEAF

V: TRBV19
CDR3: ASGRGATNEKLF

V: TRBV7-3
CDR3: ASSLTEDYRNEQF

V: TRBV23-1
CDR3: ASSQQSVFPAGRGYT

V: TRBV24-1
CDR3: ATSDGGQTYEQY

V: TRBV2
CDR3: ASRDRATNEKLF

V: TRBV28
CDR3: ASTPSGQPQH

V: TRBV9
CDR3: ASSVLSSYNEQF

V: TRBV14
CDR3: ASRRGLAGGRGEQF

V: TRBV9
CDR3: ASSRRPNRDRGSGELF

V: TRBV4-2
CDR3: ASSQSIGVNSYNEQF

V: TRBV6-5
CDR3: ASSSSSRPNQPQH

V: TRBV6-6
CDR3: ASMRLAGLNEQY

V: TRBV19
CDR3: ATSSLGARANSPLH

V: TRBV11-2
CDR3: ASSPGHRNINQPQH

V: TRBV5-1
CDR3: ASSLVAGGYNEQF

V: TRBV5-1
CDR3: ASSYYGQGSSYNEQF

V: TRBV5-1
CDR3: ASSWGEGGQPQH

V: TRBV5-1
CDR3: ASSFLGKGTEAF

V: TRBV5-1
CDR3: ASAPDRRDNEQF

V: TRBV27
CDR3: ASTLAGGTDTQY

V: TRBV30
CDR3: AWSVNRGETQY

V: TRBV27
CDR3: ASRIGQGIQETQY

V: TRBV14
CDR3: ASSGDILYEQY

V: TRBV7-3
CDR3: ASSSSSGQETQY

V: TRBV27
CDR3: ASSLEGVTLH

V: TRBV5-6
CDR3: ASSVVRGRGYEQY

V: TRBV12-5
CDR3: ASVQEPYEQY

V: TRBV29-1
CDR3: SVAYTEAF

V: TRBV2
CDR3: ASSEGRAYATNEKLF

V: TRBV9
CDR3: ASSGGTGGAGTDTQY

V: TRBV6-1
CDR3: ASSEVDDQPQH

V: TRBV15
CDR3: ATSAHPGVTEAF

V: TRBV9
CDR3: ASSVVTSGGEAF